The subject of this entry is one TCR beta chain. Only in-frame clones appear in the TCRdb table, and some are missing; sequencing was by immunoSEQ multiplex PCR. The table includes about 990,000 clones, around 78% detected once. CDR1 and CDR2 from the germline V gene are MNHNY and SVGAGI (reference sequence). Trimming pared 6 bases from V and 9 bases from J, leaving 12 bases between. This CDR3 is 12 amino acids long. The entry originates in a study of shared clonotypes between healthy human individuals. The rearrangement uses TRBV6-6 and TRBJ1-5, with D tentatively TRBD1 (5 bases). The specimen was memory CD4+ T cells from PBMCs. Subset in this sample: CD45RA-negative fraction. This TCR came from a man between 18 and 29 years old in good health. Some clones in this sample may be carry-over from other donors' samples. In DNA form, the CDR3 reads TGTGCCAGCAGCGCACGGGGGGGGCCCCAGCATTTT. It codes for CASSARGGPQHF.